A single sample is the source of the 18 T cell receptor beta chains below, sequenced in a study of shared clonotypes between healthy human individuals. Some clones are missing from TCRdb's copy, which holds only in-frame ones; the method was immunoSEQ multiplex PCR. The repertoire holds about 1,800,000 clones, with about 95% as singletons. Naive CD8 cells were CD45RO-negative, positively selected for CCR7, excluding terminally differentiated effector memory CD45RA+ cells. Sequencing used naive CD8+ T cells sorted from blood. The receptors here all came from a man aged 18-30 years in good health.

The chain recombines TRBV27 with TRBJ2-7, with D maybe TRBD2 (5 bases). CDR3 length equals 14 residues. CDR1 is MNHEY, CDR2 SMNVEV, per germline (reference sequence). V was shortened by 3 bases and J by 0 bases, with 9 bases between the two germline ends. The CDR3 protein is CASSLGSASYEQYF. DNA of the CDR3: TGTGCCAGCAGTTTGGGGAGTGCCTCCTACGAGCAGTACTTC.

A single count supports this clone. The V call is TRBV6-1, the J call TRBJ2-7, with D perhaps given as TRBD1 or TRBD2 (5 bases each). V lost 7 bases, J lost 2 bases, and 18 bases lay in between. Germline CDR1 reads MNHNS; CDR2 reads SASEGT. There are 15 residues in the CDR3. CDR3 in DNA: TGTGCCAGCATCAAAAACCGGGACCTAACCTACGAGCAGTACTTC. It encodes CASIKNRDLTYEQYF.

This clone occurred once. V usage is TRBV7-2 and J usage is TRBJ2-7; the D gene is possibly TRBD2 (6 bases). This CDR3 has 12 amino acids. V lost 4 bases, J lost 6 bases, and 10 bases lay in between. The germline V gene has CDR1 SGHTA and CDR2 FQGNSA. The CDR3 bases are TGTGCCAGCAGCTCTGGGGAGGTCGAGCAGTACTTC. Translation: CASSSGEVEQYF.

About this clone: This sample includes further DNA sequences coding for the same CDR3. V usage is TRBV19 and J usage is TRBJ2-7; the match to TRBD1 covers 8 bases. Unmatched junction bases numbered 4, after V lost 3 bases and J lost 3 bases. Germline loops: CDR1 LNHDA, CDR2 SQIVND (reference sequence). This CDR3 contains 14 residues. CDR3 loop: CASSIPGQVYEQYF. The CDR3 bases are TGTGCCAGTAGTATTCCGGGACAGGTCTACGAGCAGTACTTC.

This chain uses TRBV27 with TRBJ1-1, with D unclear. V dropped 3 bases and J dropped 1 base, with 6 bases sitting between them. CDR3 length: 13 amino acids. The V gene's germline CDR1 is MNHEY and CDR2 SMNVEV (reference sequence). CDR3 DNA sequence: TGTGCCAGCAGTTTTATGGAGAACACTGAAGCTTTCTTT. Its protein product is CASSFMENTEAFF.

This chain connects TRBV6-6 to TRBJ1-5; a possible D gene is TRBD1 (5 bases). V was shortened by 0 bases and J by 4 bases, with 10 bases between the two germline ends. From germline, CDR1 is MNHNY and CDR2 SVGAGI (reference sequence). The CDR3 covers 15 residues. The CDR3 region is CASSYSGGTNQPQHF. The CDR3 DNA sequence: TGTGCCAGCAGTTACTCCGGGGGAACGAATCAGCCCCAGCATTTT.

This chain joins TRBV5-8 and TRBJ1-1; weak D call: TRBD1 (6 bases). CDR3 length: 18 residues. Germline lookup yields CDR1 SGHTS and CDR2 YDEGEE. V lost 0 bases and J lost 5, with 23 bases in between. CDR3: CASSLDEGGLMTGTEAFF. DNA for the CDR3: TGTGCCAGCAGCTTGGATGAAGGGGGGCTGATGACAGGAACTGAAGCTTTCTTT.

The J gene is TRBJ2-1, the V gene TRBV30; TRBD1 matches at 7 bases. J gave up 8 bases and V 2 bases, and 12 bases lay outside the gene matches. The germline V gene has CDR1 GTSNPN and CDR2 SVGIG (reference sequence). There are 15 residues in the CDR3. The CDR3 DNA follows: TGTGCCTGGAGTTACAGGGGCGGCGTGGAAGATGAGCAGTTCTTC. Its translation: CAWSYRGGVEDEQFF.

This chain connects TRBV27 to TRBJ2-7, with TRBD2 matching over 8 bases. V lost 4 bases, J lost 3 bases, and 5 bases stayed unmatched. The CDR3 runs to 14 residues. Per the germline V gene, CDR1 is MNHEY and CDR2 is SMNVEV (reference sequence). CDR3 loop: CASSYGGGVYEQYF. In DNA form, the CDR3 reads TGTGCCAGCAGTTACGGGGGGGGTGTCTACGAGCAGTACTTC.

This clone was picked up one time. The chain uses TRBV19 and TRBJ1-5, with D uncertain. V lost 3 bases and J lost 15, with 15 bases in between. Germline assignment: CDR1 LNHDA and CDR2 SQIVND (reference sequence). This CDR3 region has 12 residues. The CDR3 DNA reads as TGTGCCAGTAGTATTGGACTCACGCACTGGCATTTT. This sequence encodes CASSIGLTHWHF.

J is TRBJ2-5 and V is TRBV6-5; the D gene could be TRBD1 or TRBD2 (5 bases each). Between the trimmed V and J ends, which lost 8 bases and 4 bases, there was a span of 11 bases. Germline CDR1 reads MNHEY; CDR2 reads SVGAGI. The CDR3 covers 12 residues. The CDR3 here is CASEGPGETQYF. The CDR3 DNA is TGTGCCAGCGAGGGGCCGGGAGAGACCCAGTACTTC.

This rearrangement joins TRBV4-1 to TRBJ1-2; a weak D match, TRBD1 (5 bases). This CDR3 spans 15 amino acids. Trimming removed 0 bases at V and 5 bases at J, with 13 bases between. Germline V lookup: CDR1 MGHRA, CDR2 YSYEKL. The chain's CDR3 is CASSQDPGRTYGYTF. The CDR3 DNA reads as TGCGCCAGCAGCCAAGATCCGGGACGAACATATGGCTACACCTTC.

The chain links TRBV5-4 to TRBJ1-2; D not resolved. V was trimmed by 0 bases and J by 4 bases, leaving 7 bases between them. This CDR3 has 13 amino acids. Per germline, CDR1 SGHNT and CDR2 YYREEE (reference sequence). CDR3 DNA: TGTGCCAGCAGCTTGGACGGCCCCTATGGCTACACCTTC. It translates to CASSLDGPYGYTF.

The chain employs TRBV19 and TRBJ2-3, with TRBD2 identical over 7 bases. The CDR3 runs to 16 residues. The V gene end was trimmed by 5 bases and the J gene end by 2 bases; junction bases not matched to a gene: 10. The germline V gene encodes CDR1 LNHDA and CDR2 SQIVND (reference sequence). CDR3: CASSGANSGFTDTQYF. CDR3 in DNA: TGTGCCAGTAGTGGGGCAAATAGCGGGTTCACAGATACGCAGTATTTT.

This clone was recorded once. The rearrangement joins TRBV6-5 to TRBJ2-1; 8 positions agree with TRBD2. Germline loops: CDR1 MNHEY, CDR2 SVGAGI. The CDR3 loop spans 14 amino acids. Trimming removed 5 bases from V and 7 bases from J; junction bases left unmatched: 7. The CDR3 reads CASSTRTSWNEQFF. As DNA, the CDR3 is TGTGCCAGCAGTACCCGGACTAGCTGGAATGAGCAGTTCTTC.

With respect to this clone: At the DNA level, this CDR3 is encoded by other sequences in the same sample as well. The V and J genes are TRBV7-9 and TRBJ2-1, with 11 bases fitting TRBD2. V lost 5 bases and J lost 4; bases outside the gene matches: 4. Germline V gives CDR1 SEHNR, CDR2 FQNEAQ (reference sequence). This CDR3 is built from 15 residues. CDR3 nucleotide sequence: TGTGCCAGCAGCCAAACTAGCGGGGGTTACAATGAGCAGTTCTTC. Protein: CASSQTSGGYNEQFF.

The genes are TRBV5-1 and TRBJ1-2, with D possibly being TRBD1 (6 bases). This CDR3 is built from 17 residues. Trimming cost V 0 bases and J 5 bases, with 20 bases left between them. Germline V gene lookup returns CDR1 SGHRS and CDR2 YFSETQ. The chain's CDR3 is CASSLDNVGGPLYGYTF. The CDR3 coding sequence is TGCGCCAGCAGCTTGGATAATGTGGGGGGCCCCCTATATGGCTACACCTTC.

Notes on this clone: The sample has other DNA sequences that encode this CDR3 too. The chain joins TRBV5-4 to TRBJ2-7; the D gene is possibly TRBD1 (6 bases). Germline values: CDR1 SGHNT, CDR2 YYREEE (reference sequence). The length of the CDR3 is 14 residues. Trimming left V 3 bases short and J 0 bases short, with 10 bases between. Written as DNA, the CDR3 is TGTGCCAGCAGCTCGGTGGACAGCTCCTACGAGCAGTACTTC. Translated, it gives CASSSVDSSYEQYF.